This T cell receptor (beta chain) was observed in a study of identical twins. Template switching supplied a universal primer site; unique molecular identifiers were carried on the cDNA. TCRdb fed the 5' RACE reads into MiXCR, producing one record per CDR3 protein. The sample contains around 570,000 distinct CDR3 sequences, nearly 10% of which appear only once. The length of the CDR3 is 13 residues. Trimming pared 7 bases from V and 2 bases from J, leaving 12 bases between. Germline values: CDR1 MDHEN, CDR2 SYDVKM. In addition, the sample was reused for a study of yellow fever vaccine responses in identical twins.

V and J are TRBV28 and TRBJ2-7; D is uncertain. What was sequenced was PBMCs. The origin of this receptor is a woman aged 18-29 years in good health. The CDR3 loop is CASTPTDTYEQYF. In DNA, the CDR3 is TGTGCCAGCACCCCGACCGACACCTACGAGCAGTACTTC.